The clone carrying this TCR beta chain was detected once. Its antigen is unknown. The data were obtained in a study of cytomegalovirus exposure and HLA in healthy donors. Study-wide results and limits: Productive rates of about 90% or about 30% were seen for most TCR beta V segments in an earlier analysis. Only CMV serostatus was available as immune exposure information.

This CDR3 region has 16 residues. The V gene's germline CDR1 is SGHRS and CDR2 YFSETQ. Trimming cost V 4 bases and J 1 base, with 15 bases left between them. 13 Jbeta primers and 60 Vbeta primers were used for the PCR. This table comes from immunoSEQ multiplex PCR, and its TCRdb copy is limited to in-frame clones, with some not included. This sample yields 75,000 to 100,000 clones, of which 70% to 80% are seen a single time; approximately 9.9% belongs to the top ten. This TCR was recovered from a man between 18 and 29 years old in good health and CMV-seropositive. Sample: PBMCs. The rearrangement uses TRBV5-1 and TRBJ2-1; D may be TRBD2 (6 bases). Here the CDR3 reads CASSQQLTRSYNEQFF. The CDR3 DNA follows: TGCGCCAGCAGCCAACAATTGACTAGGTCCTACAATGAGCAGTTCTTC.